This T cell receptor (beta chain) appears in the sequencing data of a study of CD8 T cells in ankylosing spondylitis. TCRdb re-called the 5' RACE reads with MiXCR, one entry per CDR3 protein. The repertoire holds approximately 38,000 distinct CDR3 sequences, with around 2.9% as singletons. There are many counts of this clonotype. Germline CDR1 SGDLS, CDR2 YYNGEE. The CDR3 extends over 15 amino acids. The V end was cut by 4 bases, the J end by 0 bases, with 12 bases between. The V gene is TRBV9, the J gene TRBJ2-3; D gene uncertain. Specimen: blood, either unsorted or a sorted T cell fraction (not recorded which). This sequence originates from a male donor with ankylosing spondylitis or in good health (not recorded which). CDR3 in DNA: TGTGCCAGCAGCTCCGGGCAGCTGAGCACAGATACGCAGTATTTT. Translating it yields CASSSGQLSTDTQYF.